Shown below are 30 T cell receptor beta chains from a single sample sequenced in a study of blood T cell repertoires in COVID-19. Some clones are missing from TCRdb's copy, which holds only in-frame ones; the method was immunoSEQ multiplex PCR. The sample contains about 200,000 clones, 82% of which appear only once. The sequenced material came from peripheral blood. The receptors were gathered from a human donor with acute or convalescent COVID-19. The donor label of this sample is uncertain.

V usage is TRBV7-2 and J usage is TRBJ2-1; TRBD2 aligns across 16 bases. CDR3 length equals 19 residues. J gave up 5 bases and V 7 bases, and 14 bases lay outside the gene matches. Germline V gene lookup returns CDR1 SGHTA and CDR2 FQGNSA. The CDR3 coding sequence is TGTGCCAGCAAGCCGGGACTAGCGGGAGGGCCTAGGAGAGACAATGAGCAGTTCTTC. Amino acids: CASKPGLAGGPRRDNEQFF.

This chain joins TRBV9 and TRBJ2-5; 7 bases fit TRBD1. This CDR3 has 14 amino acids. J gave up 4 bases and V 4 bases, and 7 bases lay outside the gene matches. Germline V gene data show CDR1 as SGDLS and CDR2 as YYNGEE. CDR3 coding DNA: TGTGCCAGCAGCACACTGGGGGACAGAGAGACCCAGTACTTC. Translation: CASSTLGDRETQYF. The full variable domain, completed using reference TRBV9 and TRBJ2-5, is DSGVTQTPKHLITATGQRVTLRCSPRSGDLSVYWYQQSLDQGLQFLIQYYNGEERAKGNILERFSAQQFPDLHSELNLSSLELGDSALYFCASSTLGDRETQYFGPGTRLLVL.

V usage is TRBV19 and J usage is TRBJ2-1, with 7 nucleotides matching TRBD2. CDR3 length: 15 amino acids. Trimming cost V 8 bases and J 3 bases; bases outside gene matches: 10. CDR1 and CDR2 (germline): LNHDA, SQIVND (reference sequence). Here the CDR3 reads CASRWGRGYYNEQFF. The DNA of the CDR3 is TGTGCCAGTCGGTGGGGGAGGGGATACTACAATGAGCAGTTCTTC.

V gene TRBV5-1 combines with J gene TRBJ2-3; 10 positions match TRBD1. Germline V gene lookup returns CDR1 SGHRS and CDR2 YFSETQ. This CDR3 spans 15 amino acids. With 1 base clipped from V and 5 bases from J, the junction kept 4 bases outside the gene matches. CDR3 loop: CASSLRGQGLDTQYF. The DNA for the CDR3 is TGCGCCAGCAGCTTGAGGGGACAGGGGTTAGATACGCAGTATTTT.

This chain connects TRBV5-1 to TRBJ2-1; TRBD1 agrees at 9 bases. There are 15 residues in the CDR3. V trimming: 4 bases; J trimming: 9 bases; junction bases outside the gene matches: 11. From germline, CDR1 is SGHRS and CDR2 YFSETQ. CDR3 bases: TGCGCCAGCAGCCCACAGGGGGCTGACCTGGGTGAGCAGTTCTTC. Amino acids: CASSPQGADLGEQFF.

This rearrangement joins TRBV11-2 to TRBJ2-2; a weak D match, TRBD2 (5 bases). The V gene lost 0 bases and the J gene lost 5 bases, with 7 bases spanning the gap. The CDR3 loop spans 14 amino acids. Germline CDR1 reads SGHAT; CDR2 reads FQNNGV. The CDR3 loop reads CASSLDGVTGELFF. Here the CDR3 DNA reads TGTGCCAGCAGCTTAGACGGGGTAACCGGGGAGCTGTTTTTT.

This chain links TRBV30 with TRBJ1-1; TRBD1 is a possible D gene (5 bases). This CDR3 has 12 residues. The V and J ends lost 2 bases and 3 bases respectively, with 7 bases between them. Germline lookup yields CDR1 GTSNPN and CDR2 SVGIG (reference sequence). CDR3 region: CAWSWGDTEAFF. CDR3 bases: TGTGCCTGGAGTTGGGGGGACACTGAAGCTTTCTTT.

The chain employs TRBV5-1 and TRBJ2-1, with a tentative D call TRBD2 (6 bases). CDR1 and CDR2 (germline): SGHRS, YFSETQ. V lost 0 bases and J lost 4, with 14 bases in between. The CDR3 totals 16 residues. The CDR3 loop reads CASSLGDSGPYNEQFF. For the CDR3, the DNA is TGCGCCAGCAGCTTGGGAGATAGCGGACCTTACAATGAGCAGTTCTTC.

The rearrangement uses TRBV5-6 and TRBJ2-7; 7 nucleotides align to TRBD1. In germline, CDR1 is SGHDT, CDR2 YYEEEE. V trimming: 2 bases; J trimming: 1 base; junction bases outside the gene matches: 6. CDR3 length: 15 amino acids. CDR3: CASSFLTGWSYEQYF. In DNA, the CDR3 is TGTGCCAGCAGCTTCTTGACAGGGTGGTCCTACGAGCAGTACTTC.

This clone has only one observation. The V call is TRBV3-1 (or the pseudogene TRBV3-2), the J call TRBJ1-5, with 12 bases aligning to TRBD1. After removal of 0 bases from V and 0 bases from J, the junction contained 12 bases not matched to a gene. This CDR3 region has 21 residues. Per germline, CDR1 LGHDT and CDR2 YNNKEL (reference sequence). The CDR3 DNA reads TGTGCCAGCAGCCAAGAGGCCCCGGGACAGGGGGCGAGTTATAGCAATCAGCCCCAGCATTTT. Protein sequence: CASSQEAPGQGASYSNQPQHF.

V usage is TRBV5-1 and J usage is TRBJ1-2; 8 bases are shared with TRBD1. The germline V gene encodes CDR1 SGHRS and CDR2 YFSETQ. V shed 0 bases, J shed 6 bases, and the junction held 7 bases outside the gene matches. The CDR3 has 15 amino acids. In DNA form, the CDR3 reads TGCGCCAGCAGCTTGGCCCAGGGGGCGCTCAATGGCTACACCTTC. Its translation is CASSLAQGALNGYTF. Full variable domain (outside the CDR3, taken from reference TRBV5-1 and TRBJ1-2): KAGVTQTPRYLIKTRGQQVTLSCSPISGHRSVSWYQQTPGQGLQFLFEYFSETQRNKGNFPGRFSGRQFSNSRSEMNVSTLELGDSALYLCASSLAQGALNGYTFGSGTRLTVV.

This clone was counted a single time. The genes are TRBV28 and TRBJ2-7; 12 positions match TRBD2. The length of the CDR3 is 20 residues. Germline-derived CDR1 and CDR2 are MDHEN and SYDVKM. With 6 bases clipped from V and 2 bases from J, the junction kept 20 bases outside the gene matches. The CDR3 nucleotides read TGTGCCAGCAGCCAAGTAGGGGGACTAGCGGGTTCCGCCTCGACCTACGAGCAGTACTTC. Translation gives CASSQVGGLAGSASTYEQYF.

This clone was detected only once. The chain is built from TRBV2 and TRBJ2-7; 8 nucleotides match TRBD2. The CDR3 runs 19 residues. Germline CDR1 and CDR2: SNHLY and FYNNEI. V shed 4 bases, J shed 2 bases, and the junction held 19 bases outside the gene matches. Here the CDR3 reads CASSGVGTRGLAETYEQYF. The CDR3, as DNA: TGTGCCAGCAGTGGGGTGGGGACCCGCGGACTAGCCGAGACCTACGAGCAGTACTTC.

This clone appeared a single time. The chain recombines TRBV2 with TRBJ1-6; tentative D call: TRBD1 (6 bases). The germline V gene has CDR1 SNHLY and CDR2 FYNNEI. The CDR3 covers 13 residues. V lost 3 bases, J lost 7 bases, and 7 bases lay in between. The CDR3 region has the DNA TGTGCCAGCAGTGAGGGACACAATTCACCCCTCCACTTT. Its translation: CASSEGHNSPLHF.

V is TRBV5-6 and J is TRBJ1-2; D gene uncertain. V lost 5 bases, J lost 4 bases, and 9 bases lay in between. The CDR3 runs 12 residues. Germline V gives CDR1 SGHDT, CDR2 YYEEEE. The DNA of the CDR3 is TGTGCCAGCAGTCGGTACGGCTATGGCTACACCTTC. Translation: CASSRYGYGYTF.

The chain employs TRBV4-3 and TRBJ1-4; D gene unclear. Trimming cost V 3 bases and J 7 bases, with 12 bases left between them. Germline V gives CDR1 LGHNA, CDR2 YSLEER. The CDR3 contains 14 residues. The CDR3: CASSQLTGGEKLFF. The CDR3 bases are TGCGCCAGCAGCCAGTTAACGGGAGGTGAAAAACTGTTTTTT.

This chain uses TRBV5-6 with TRBJ2-7, with D perhaps matching TRBD1 (5 bases). CDR1 and CDR2 (germline): SGHDT, YYEEEE. This CDR3 comprises 14 residues. The V end lost 1 base, the J end lost 1 base, and 9 bases lay between the germline ends. The CDR3 region is CASSLRGLSYEQYF. In DNA, the CDR3 is TGTGCCAGCAGCTTGAGGGGTCTTTCCTACGAGCAGTACTTC.

J is TRBJ1-1 and V is TRBV5-1; D might be TRBD1 (5 bases). Germline V gene lookup returns CDR1 SGHRS and CDR2 YFSETQ. V lost 4 bases, J lost 1 base, and 11 bases lay in between. This CDR3 contains 14 residues. Written as DNA, the CDR3 is TGCGCCAGCAGCCCGCAGACAGCGAACACTGAAGCTTTCTTT. Translation gives CASSPQTANTEAFF.

The chain couples TRBV4-1 to TRBJ2-1; 8 bases are shared with TRBD2. Trimming at V came to 4 bases and at J to 8 bases, leaving 7 bases not matched to a gene. CDR3 size: 14 residues. The germline CDR1 and CDR2 sequences are MGHRA and YSYEKL. CDR3 sequence reads: CASSRASGSYEQFF. The CDR3 region has the DNA TGCGCCAGCAGCCGGGCTAGCGGGTCCTATGAGCAGTTCTTC.

This sequence joins TRBV10-3 and TRBJ1-3; D is unclear. The CDR3 has 11 amino acids. V was pared by 11 bases and J by 0 bases, with 5 bases between. CDR1 is ENHRY and CDR2 is SYGVKD in the germline V gene. The chain's CDR3 is CALHSGNTIYF. Written as DNA, the CDR3 is TGTGCCTTACACTCTGGAAACACCATATATTTT.

The CDR3 region is CASSLSVTGNQPQHF. CDR3 bases: TGTGCCAGCAGTTTATCTGTGACAGGGAATCAGCCCCAGCATTTT. The chain uses TRBV28 and TRBJ1-5; 7 positions agree with TRBD1. Germline trimming cut 1 base from V and 4 bases from J; bases unmatched to any gene: 4. From germline, CDR1 is MDHEN and CDR2 SYDVKM. The CDR3 consists of 15 residues.

This clone has only one observation. The rearrangement uses TRBV5-1 and TRBJ2-1; D gene uncertain. Deletions cut 0 bases from V and 3 bases from J, with 16 bases between. This CDR3 has 17 residues. From germline, CDR1 is SGHRS and CDR2 YFSETQ. CDR3 DNA: TGCGCCAGCAGCTTGGTGTCCCTGAGAGGTGTCTACAATGAGCAGTTCTTC. Translation gives CASSLVSLRGVYNEQFF.

Only a few counts were recorded for this clone. The rearrangement links TRBV28 to TRBJ1-2; 7 bases are shared with TRBD1. Per germline, CDR1 MDHEN and CDR2 SYDVKM. V was clipped by 6 bases and J by 5 bases; unmatched bases: 9. CDR3 length: 14 residues. In DNA form, the CDR3 reads TGTGCCAGCAGCCTAACAGGGGCCCCATATGGCTACACCTTC. It translates to CASSLTGAPYGYTF.

This chain links TRBV10-3 with TRBJ2-1, with TRBD1 matching over 7 bases. With 4 bases clipped from V and 0 bases from J, the junction kept 9 bases outside the gene matches. Germline loops: CDR1 ENHRY, CDR2 SYGVKD. The CDR3 is made up of 17 amino acids. The CDR3 loop reads CAISGEGGERSYNEQFF. For the CDR3, the DNA is TGTGCCATCAGTGGGGAAGGGGGCGAGCGCTCCTACAATGAGCAGTTCTTC.

This clone is a singleton in its sample. V usage is TRBV20-1 and J usage is TRBJ1-3, with a weak D call TRBD1 (6 bases). V lost 6 bases to trimming and J lost 4 bases, with 7 bases between them. This CDR3 is 11 amino acids long. Germline assignment: CDR1 DFQATT and CDR2 SNEGSKA (reference sequence). CDR3 region: CSARGGNTIYF. CDR3 sequence (DNA): TGCAGTGCGAGGGGGGGAAACACCATATATTTT.

V gene TRBV2 combines with J gene TRBJ1-2, with TRBD1 identical over 7 bases. The CDR3 has 14 residues. Looked up from germline, CDR1 is SNHLY and CDR2 is FYNNEI. Trimming at V came to 6 bases and at J to 1 base, leaving 5 bases not matched to a gene. The CDR3 nucleotides read TGTGCCAGCAGAACGGGACAGATTAACTATGGCTACACCTTC. Translating it yields CASRTGQINYGYTF.

With regard to this clone: Other nucleotide sequences from this sample produce the same CDR3. The V call is TRBV5-4, the J call TRBJ2-1, with D maybe TRBD2 (5 bases). The CDR3 length is 15 residues. Germline V gene sequence: CDR1 SGHNT, CDR2 YYREEE (reference sequence). Trimming shortened V by 0 bases and J by 0 bases, and 7 bases separated the two germline ends. CDR3 residues: CASSLASGSYNEQFF. The CDR3 bases are TGTGCCAGCAGCTTGGCCAGCGGCTCCTACAATGAGCAGTTCTTC.

The chain uses TRBV7-3 and TRBJ1-4; maybe TRBD1 (5 bases). V gave up 0 bases and J gave up 7 bases, with 12 bases separating them. Germline-derived CDR1 and CDR2 are SGHTA and FQGTGA. The CDR3 runs to 15 residues. The CDR3 DNA is TGTGCCAGCAGCTTAACGTCTGGTAGGGGTGAAAAACTGTTTTTT. Its protein is CASSLTSGRGEKLFF.

Notes on this clone: Lacking the conserved final phenylalanine or tryptophan, this CDR3 likely reflects a read error. It is unclear where the CDR3 begins or ends on the DNA, so no DNA is shown, and the CDR3 is as TCRdb lists it. V gene TRBV19 combines with J gene TRBJ2-7; TRBD2 is the table's D call and was not checked against the DNA. Looked up from germline, CDR1 is LNHDA and CDR2 is SQIVND (reference sequence). The CDR3 is 9 residues long, ends included. The CDR3 loop reads CASTWALGG.

CDR3 coding DNA: TGTGCCAGCAGTGAGGGGAGCTATGGCTACACCTTC. Protein sequence: CASSEGSYGYTF. The genes are TRBV25-1 and TRBJ1-2; unclear D gene. The CDR3 is 12 amino acids. Germline lookup yields CDR1 MGHDK and CDR2 SYGVNS. Trimming removed 3 bases from V and 4 bases from J, with 6 bases in between.